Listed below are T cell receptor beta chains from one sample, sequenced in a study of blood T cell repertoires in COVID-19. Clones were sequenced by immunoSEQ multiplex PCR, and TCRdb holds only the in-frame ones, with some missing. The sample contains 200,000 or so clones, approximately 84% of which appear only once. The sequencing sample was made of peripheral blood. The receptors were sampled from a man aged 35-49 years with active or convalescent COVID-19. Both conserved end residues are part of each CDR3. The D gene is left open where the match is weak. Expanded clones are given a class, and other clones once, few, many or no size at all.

CDR3 protein: CASSKQGADEQYF
CDR3 DNA: TGTGCCAGTAGTAAACAGGGGGCGGACGAGCAGTACTTC
CDR3 length: 13
J gene: TRBJ2-7
D gene: TRBD1
V gene: TRBV19
clone size: few

CDR3 protein: CASSLGTGALGYGYTF
CDR3 DNA: TGTGCCAGCTCACTTGGGACAGGGGCCCTGGGCTATGGCTACACCTTC
CDR3 length: 16
J gene: TRBJ1-2
D gene: TRBD1
V gene: TRBV18
clone size: NA

CDR3 protein: CASSVRVPSGDFYNEQFF
CDR3 DNA: TGCGCCAGCAGCGTGAGAGTTCCTAGCGGGGACTTTTACAATGAGCAGTTCTTC
CDR3 length: 18
J gene: TRBJ2-1
D gene: TRBD2
V gene: TRBV4-1
clone size: NA

CDR3 protein: CASSLDAGTGGYTF
CDR3 DNA: TGCGCCAGCAGCTTGGATGCGGGAACAGGCGGCTACACCTTC
CDR3 length: 14
J gene: TRBJ1-2
D gene: NA
V gene: TRBV5-1
clone size: NA

CDR3 protein: CASSIYTDNEQFF
CDR3 DNA: TGTGCCAGTAGTATTTACACAGACAATGAGCAGTTCTTC
CDR3 length: 13
J gene: TRBJ2-1
D gene: NA
V gene: TRBV19
clone size: NA

CDR3 protein: CASSYDGKNTEAFF
CDR3 DNA: TGTGCCAGCAGTTACGACGGGAAAAACACTGAAGCTTTCTTT
CDR3 length: 14
J gene: TRBJ1-1
D gene: NA
V gene: TRBV6-5
clone size: NA

CDR3 protein: CAISETGRYSNQPQHF
CDR3 DNA: TGTGCCATCAGTGAAACCGGGAGGTATAGCAATCAGCCCCAGCATTTT
CDR3 length: 16
J gene: TRBJ1-5
D gene: NA
V gene: TRBV10-3
clone size: few

CDR3 protein: CASSLGLAGSTDTQYF
CDR3 DNA: TGTGCCAGCAGCTTGGGACTAGCGGGGAGCACAGATACGCAGTATTTT
CDR3 length: 16
J gene: TRBJ2-3
D gene: TRBD2
V gene: TRBV7-3
clone size: NA

CDR3 protein: CASSGHIAKNIQYF
CDR3 DNA: TGTGCCAGTAGTGGACATATAGCCAAAAACATTCAGTACTTC
CDR3 length: 14
J gene: TRBJ2-4
D gene: NA
V gene: TRBV19
clone size: NA

CDR3 protein: CASSYSRAYEAFF
CDR3 DNA: TGTGCCAGCAGTTACTCCAGGGCCTATGAAGCTTTCTTT
CDR3 length: 13
J gene: TRBJ1-1
D gene: NA
V gene: TRBV6-5
clone size: once

CDR3 protein: CASSPGQFYEQYF
CDR3 DNA: TGTGCCAGCAGCCCTGGACAGTTCTACGAGCAGTACTTC
CDR3 length: 13
J gene: TRBJ2-7
D gene: NA
V gene: TRBV28
clone size: NA

CDR3 protein: CASSLIAGGLLSGNEQFF
CDR3 DNA: TGTGCCAGCAGCTTAATAGCGGGAGGATTATTGAGTGGGAATGAGCAGTTCTTC
CDR3 length: 18
J gene: TRBJ2-1
D gene: TRBD2
V gene: TRBV27
clone size: NA

CDR3 protein: CASSIGLAGPQETQYF
CDR3 DNA: TGCGCCAGCAGCATTGGGCTAGCGGGCCCTCAAGAGACCCAGTACTTC
CDR3 length: 16
J gene: TRBJ2-5
D gene: TRBD2
V gene: TRBV5-1
clone size: NA

CDR3 protein: CASSFAGALYEQYF
CDR3 DNA: TGTGCCAGCAGCTTCGCGGGGGCGCTCTACGAGCAGTACTTC
CDR3 length: 14
J gene: TRBJ2-7
D gene: NA
V gene: TRBV5-6
clone size: once

CDR3 protein: CATMPGQTIFSNQPQHF
CDR3 DNA: TGTGCCACAATGCCGGGACAGACAATTTTTAGCAATCAGCCCCAGCATTTT
CDR3 length: 17
J gene: TRBJ1-5
D gene: TRBD1
V gene: TRBV28
clone size: NA

CDR3 protein: CASSLAGTGRAYEQYF
CDR3 DNA: TGCGCCAGCAGCTTGGCAGGGACAGGGCGGGCCTACGAGCAGTACTTC
CDR3 length: 16
J gene: TRBJ2-7
D gene: TRBD1
V gene: TRBV5-1
clone size: NA

CDR3 protein: CASSQETGGYTEAFF
CDR3 DNA: TGTGCCAGCAGCCAAGAAACAGGGGGCTACACTGAAGCTTTCTTT
CDR3 length: 15
J gene: TRBJ1-1
D gene: TRBD1
V gene: TRBV14
clone size: once

CDR3 protein: CASSLEQNYEQYF
CDR3 DNA: TGTGCCAGCAGCTTAGAACAGAACTACGAGCAGTACTTC
CDR3 length: 13
J gene: TRBJ2-7
D gene: NA
V gene: TRBV7-9
clone size: NA

CDR3 protein: CASSSDSSEEYF
CDR3 DNA: TGCGCCAGCAGCTCCGACTCATCCGAGGAGTACTTC
CDR3 length: 12
J gene: TRBJ2-7
D gene: NA
V gene: TRBV5-1
clone size: NA

CDR3 protein: CATSGGAGAEAFF
CDR3 DNA: TGTGCCACCTCGGGGGGAGCGGGCGCTGAAGCTTTCTTT
CDR3 length: 13
J gene: TRBJ1-1
D gene: NA
V gene: TRBV18
clone size: NA

CDR3 protein: CASSEPGSKVRESEAFF
CDR3 DNA: TGTGCCAGCAGTGAACCCGGGTCTAAGGTCCGGGAGAGTGAAGCTTTCTTT
CDR3 length: 17
J gene: TRBJ1-1
D gene: NA
V gene: TRBV2
clone size: once

CDR3 protein: CASTLDRVSYEQYF
CDR3 DNA: TGTGCCAGTACCCTCGACAGGGTTTCCTACGAGCAGTACTTC
CDR3 length: 14
J gene: TRBJ2-7
D gene: TRBD1
V gene: TRBV19
clone size: NA

CDR3 protein: CASSLSGHKSYEQYF
CDR3 DNA: TGTGCCAGCAGTTTATCGGGACACAAGTCCTACGAGCAGTACTTC
CDR3 length: 15
J gene: TRBJ2-7
D gene: NA
V gene: TRBV27
clone size: NA

CDR3 protein: CASSKREYEQYF
CDR3 DNA: TGTGCCAGCAGCAAAAGAGAGTACGAGCAGTACTTC
CDR3 length: 12
J gene: TRBJ2-7
D gene: NA
V gene: TRBV21-1
clone size: NA

CDR3 protein: CASRVDFSYEQYF
CDR3 DNA: TGTGCCAGCAGGGTGGACTTCTCCTACGAGCAGTACTTC
CDR3 length: 13
J gene: TRBJ2-7
D gene: NA
V gene: TRBV2
clone size: NA

CDR3 protein: CASSFLTRGDWNTGELFF
CDR3 DNA: TGTGCCAGCAGTTTTTTGACACGGGGAGATTGGAACACCGGGGAGCTGTTTTTT
CDR3 length: 18
J gene: TRBJ2-2
D gene: NA
V gene: TRBV27
clone size: NA

CDR3 protein: CASSLMSSYNEQFF
CDR3 DNA: TGTGCCAGCAGTTTAATGAGCTCCTACAATGAGCAGTTCTTC
CDR3 length: 14
J gene: TRBJ2-1
D gene: NA
V gene: TRBV28
clone size: NA

CDR3 protein: CASSLGQGRDTQYF
CDR3 DNA: TGTGCCAGCAGTTTGGGACAGGGGAGGGATACGCAGTATTTT
CDR3 length: 14
J gene: TRBJ2-3
D gene: TRBD1
V gene: TRBV27
clone size: NA

CDR3 protein: CATREGQSNQPQHF
CDR3 DNA: TGTGCCACTCGCGAGGGACAGAGCAATCAGCCCCAGCATTTT
CDR3 length: 14
J gene: TRBJ1-5
D gene: TRBD1
V gene: TRBV27
clone size: NA

CDR3 protein: CASSMGVGGNNEQFF
CDR3 DNA: TGCGCCAGCAGCATGGGGGTGGGAGGTAACAATGAGCAGTTCTTC
CDR3 length: 15
J gene: TRBJ2-1
D gene: NA
V gene: TRBV5-1
clone size: NA

CDR3 protein: CASDGQGGNGYTF
CDR3 DNA: TGTGCCAGCGATGGACAGGGAGGGAATGGCTACACCTTC
CDR3 length: 13
J gene: TRBJ1-2
D gene: TRBD1
V gene: TRBV19
clone size: NA

CDR3 protein: CASSLEVRGQLHEQYF
CDR3 DNA: TGTGCCAGCAGCTTAGAGGTTCGGGGACAGCTGCACGAGCAGTACTTC
CDR3 length: 16
J gene: TRBJ2-7
D gene: TRBD1
V gene: TRBV7-8
clone size: once

CDR3 protein: CAWRLGDRGASTEAFF
CDR3 DNA: TGTGCCTGGAGACTTGGGGACAGGGGTGCGAGCACTGAAGCTTTCTTT
CDR3 length: 16
J gene: TRBJ1-1
D gene: TRBD1
V gene: TRBV30
clone size: NA

CDR3 protein: CASSAWGAGYNQPQHF
CDR3 DNA: TGTGCCAGTAGTGCCTGGGGAGCGGGGTACAATCAGCCCCAGCATTTT
CDR3 length: 16
J gene: TRBJ1-5
D gene: NA
V gene: TRBV19
clone size: NA

CDR3 protein: CASSPRTSGIYNEQFF
CDR3 DNA: TGTGCCAGCAGCCCCCGGACTAGCGGGATTTACAATGAGCAGTTCTTC
CDR3 length: 16
J gene: TRBJ2-1
D gene: TRBD2
V gene: TRBV9
clone size: once

CDR3 protein: CASSQGRQASTNEKLFF
CDR3 DNA: TGCGCCAGCAGCCAAGGCCGACAGGCATCAACTAATGAAAAACTGTTTTTT
CDR3 length: 17
J gene: TRBJ1-4
D gene: NA
V gene: TRBV4-1
clone size: NA

CDR3 protein: CASRPGQLGNTIYF
CDR3 DNA: TGTGCCAGCAGACCCGGACAGCTTGGAAACACCATATATTTT
CDR3 length: 14
J gene: TRBJ1-3
D gene: NA
V gene: TRBV28
clone size: NA

CDR3 protein: CATRTTGPGYQPQHF
CDR3 DNA: TGTGCCACCAGAACGACTGGGCCGGGGTATCAGCCCCAGCATTTT
CDR3 length: 15
J gene: TRBJ1-5
D gene: NA
V gene: TRBV15
clone size: NA

CDR3 protein: CAWSIPDRGNTIYF
CDR3 DNA: TGTGCCTGGAGTATCCCGGACAGGGGAAACACCATATATTTT
CDR3 length: 14
J gene: TRBJ1-3
D gene: TRBD1
V gene: TRBV30
clone size: NA

CDR3 protein: CATSDYRTGYTGELFF
CDR3 DNA: TGTGCCACCAGTGATTATCGGACAGGTTACACCGGGGAGCTGTTTTTT
CDR3 length: 16
J gene: TRBJ2-2
D gene: TRBD1
V gene: TRBV24-1
clone size: once